The T cell receptor beta chain under discussion was sequenced for a study of T cell responses to AZD1222 COVID-19 vaccine (dated by TCRdb to the early 2020s). Study-wide context: A total of 233 trial participants underwent TCR sequencing, of whom 207 received two doses of AZD1222 and about 25 received two doses of the MenACWY control vaccine. Trial participants were enrolled by age into 18-55, 56-69 and 70-plus year subgroups, with approximately 160, 26 and 62 TCR-sequenced participants respectively.

As concerns this clone: Its antigen is still unknown. No base quality information exists; no much larger clone differs at one position.

The sample's time point label, in plain terms: about 28 days (+/-7) after the second vaccine dose. AZD1222 recipients whose second dose came at about 4 weeks and those whose second dose came at about 12 weeks were combined into one group, since spike-specific TCR depth and breadth did not differ between the two schedules. Samples from vaccinated people were obtained from the UK trials COV001 and COV002, which included a single-blind randomized controlled phase 2/3 trial of AZD1222 (ChAdOx1 nCoV-19) in healthy adults. Trial participant PBMC samples were collected at day 0 and day 28 after the second dose for TCRbeta chain sequencing. The CDR3 regions of human TCRbeta chains were analyzed by immunosequencing. In the source study's methods: Repertoire TCRs were checked for matches against a reference library of SARS-CoV-2-specific TCRs that had been generated using the MIRA antigen-specificity platform. Breadth was defined as the fraction of unique TCRs that were SARS-CoV-2-associated, and depth was defined as the fraction of total T cells that were SARS-CoV-2-associated. Using the MIRA data, each spike-specific TCR was assigned both to the spike region to which the TCR was reactive and to a CD4 or CD8 class. Log10-transformed breadth and depth values were compared by one-way ANOVA with Sidak's multiple comparisons tests. TCRdb's version of the immuneACCESS table is confined to in-frame rearrangements and falls short of the full clone set. An unresolved V gene accounts for under half of the shortfall where checked; the remainder is of unknown origin. The DNA was the basis for D and trimming; V, J and clone size are from that table. The sample profile shows about 100,000 clones; nearly 90% of them were found once. Clones ranked in the top ten supply approximately 4.8% of the sample.

The research as a whole found: The whole spike protein was spanned by vaccine-associated CD4 TCRs, and dominant responses were seen in regions 160-218 and 743-854. Reportedly, almost half of the unique spike-specific TCRs recognized epitopes lying outside the regions that are mutated in the B.1.351 and B.1.1.7 variants. After two AZD1222 doses, spike-specific TCR breadth and depth were significantly higher than at day 0 and than in MenACWY recipients. The 56-69-year group was small, and its depth increase did not reach significance, likely because of low power. Because no samples from the day 14 peak response were available, repertoires could be characterized only after the peak T cell response. Participants were mostly white British, with more females than males. The authors suggested clonal diversity may have been underestimated. Conclusions about previously exposed vaccinees were limited because only six AZD1222 recipients were SARS-CoV-2 seropositive at baseline.

Trimmed from V: 1 base; trimmed from J: 0 bases; junction bases lacking a gene match: 9. CDR1 and CDR2, looked up from the germline V gene, are SGHTS and YDEGEE. Including the terminal cysteine and phenylalanine, the CDR3 comprises 17 residues. Here the CDR3 DNA is all that survives: 51 bases in frame from base 1. This sequence uses TRBV5-8 and TRBJ2-7; 8 nucleotides in the junction match TRBD1. The sample consisted of peripheral blood, taken 28 days after the second AZD1222 dose. The sequence was obtained from an adult who received the AZD1222 COVID-19 vaccine. The bases are TGTGCCAGCAGCTTGTGGGACAGGAGGATCATCTCCTACGAGCAGTACTTC. This yields the protein CASSLWDRRIISYEQYF.